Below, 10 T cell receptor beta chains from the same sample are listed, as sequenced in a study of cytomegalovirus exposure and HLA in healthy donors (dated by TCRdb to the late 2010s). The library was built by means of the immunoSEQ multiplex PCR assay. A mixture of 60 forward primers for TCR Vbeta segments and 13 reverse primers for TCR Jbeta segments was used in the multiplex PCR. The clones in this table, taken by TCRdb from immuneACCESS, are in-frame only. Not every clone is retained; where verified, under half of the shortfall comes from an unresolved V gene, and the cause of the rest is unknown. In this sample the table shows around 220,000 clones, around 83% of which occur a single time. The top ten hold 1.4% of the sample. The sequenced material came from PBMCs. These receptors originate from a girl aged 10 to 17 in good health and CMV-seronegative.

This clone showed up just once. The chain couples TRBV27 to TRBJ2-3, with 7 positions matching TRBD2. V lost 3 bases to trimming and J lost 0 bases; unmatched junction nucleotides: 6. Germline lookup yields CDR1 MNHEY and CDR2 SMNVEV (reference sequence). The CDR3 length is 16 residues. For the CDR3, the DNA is TGTGCCAGCAGTTTTCTTCGCGGGAGTAGCACAGATACGCAGTATTTT. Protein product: CASSFLRGSSTDTQYF.

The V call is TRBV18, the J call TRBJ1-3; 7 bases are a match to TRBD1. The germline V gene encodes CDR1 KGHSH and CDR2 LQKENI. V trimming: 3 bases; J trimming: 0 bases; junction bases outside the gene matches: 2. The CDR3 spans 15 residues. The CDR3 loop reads CASSPWDSSGNTIYF. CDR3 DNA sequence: TGTGCCAGCTCACCCTGGGACAGCTCTGGAAACACCATATATTTT.

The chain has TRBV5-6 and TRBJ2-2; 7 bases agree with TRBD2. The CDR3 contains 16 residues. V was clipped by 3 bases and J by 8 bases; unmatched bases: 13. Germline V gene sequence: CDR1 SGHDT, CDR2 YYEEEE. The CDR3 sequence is CASSSGSRGGPGELFF. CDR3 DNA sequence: TGTGCCAGCAGCTCAGGATCGCGCGGGGGACCTGGGGAGCTGTTTTTT.

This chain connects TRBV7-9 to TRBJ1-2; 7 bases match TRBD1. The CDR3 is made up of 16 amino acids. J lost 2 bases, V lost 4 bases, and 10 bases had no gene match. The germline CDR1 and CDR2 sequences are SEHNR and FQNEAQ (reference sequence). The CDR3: CASSSRTTGKNYGYTF. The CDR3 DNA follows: TGTGCCAGCAGCTCGAGGACGACAGGGAAGAACTATGGCTACACCTTC.

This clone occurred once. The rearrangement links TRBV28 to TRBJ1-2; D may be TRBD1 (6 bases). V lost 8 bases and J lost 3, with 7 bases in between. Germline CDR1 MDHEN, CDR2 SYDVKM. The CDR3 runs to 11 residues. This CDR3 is CASGQYYGYTF. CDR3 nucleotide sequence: TGTGCCAGCGGACAGTACTATGGCTACACCTTC.

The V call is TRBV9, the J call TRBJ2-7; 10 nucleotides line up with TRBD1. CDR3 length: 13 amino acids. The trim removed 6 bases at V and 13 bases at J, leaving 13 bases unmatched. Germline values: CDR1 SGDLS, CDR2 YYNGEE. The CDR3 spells CASTPGQGRAIYF. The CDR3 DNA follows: TGTGCCAGCACCCCGGGACAGGGGAGGGCTATTTACTTC.

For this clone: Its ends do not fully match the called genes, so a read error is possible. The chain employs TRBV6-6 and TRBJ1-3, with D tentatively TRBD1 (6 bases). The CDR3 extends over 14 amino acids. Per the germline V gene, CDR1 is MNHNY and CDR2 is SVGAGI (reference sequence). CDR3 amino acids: CASSYTPGQNVLGF. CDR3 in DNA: TGTGCCAGCAGTTATACCCCGGGACAAAATGTCTTGGGTTTT.

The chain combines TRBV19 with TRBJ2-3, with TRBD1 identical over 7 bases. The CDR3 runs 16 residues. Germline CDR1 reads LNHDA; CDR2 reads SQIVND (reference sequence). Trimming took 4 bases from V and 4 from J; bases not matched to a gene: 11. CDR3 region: CASSKGIRGGADTQYF. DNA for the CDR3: TGTGCCAGTAGTAAGGGGATTAGAGGGGGCGCAGATACGCAGTATTTT.

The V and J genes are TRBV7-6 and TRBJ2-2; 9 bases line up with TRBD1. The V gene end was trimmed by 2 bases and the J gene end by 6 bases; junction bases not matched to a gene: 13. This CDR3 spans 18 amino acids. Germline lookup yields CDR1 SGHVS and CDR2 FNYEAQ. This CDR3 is CASSLNTGTGTTPGELFF. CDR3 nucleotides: TGTGCCAGCAGCTTAAACACCGGGACAGGGACCACCCCCGGGGAGCTGTTTTTT.

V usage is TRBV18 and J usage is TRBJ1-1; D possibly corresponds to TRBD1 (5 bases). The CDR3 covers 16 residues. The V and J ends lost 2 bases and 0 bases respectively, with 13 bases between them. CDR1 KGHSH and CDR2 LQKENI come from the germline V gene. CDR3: CASSPSLGGMNTEAFF. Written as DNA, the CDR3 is TGTGCCAGCTCACCATCGCTGGGGGGGATGAACACTGAAGCTTTCTTT.